This T cell receptor beta chain is drawn from a study of T-cell memory formation after mild COVID-19. Findings and caveats of the study: Among clones peaking at day 37 in the second wave, SARS-CoV-2 specificity remained unconfirmed. Within pre-infection memory, some responding clones were found, suggesting cross-reactive memory joined.

TCRdb fed the 5' RACE reads into MiXCR, producing one record per CDR3 protein. This sample has about 260,000 distinct CDR3 sequences, with 15% to 20% found just once. Worth noting for this clonotype: Its antigen is unidentified.

Germline CDR1 reads SGHRS; CDR2 reads YFSETQ. The CDR3 extends over 16 amino acids. V gave up 1 base and J gave up 5 bases; unmatched junction bases: 6. Sequencing input: PBMCs or a T cell subset sorted from them (not recorded which). The clonotype originates from a man between 18 and 29 years old who had mild COVID-19 (a few samples of this study predate the infection). Cell type and time point are not known. The V call is TRBV5-1, the J call TRBJ2-3, with 11 bases lining up with TRBD1. CDR3 sequence: CASSLPDRGHGDTQYF. For the CDR3, the DNA is TGCGCCAGCAGCTTGCCGGACAGGGGGCATGGAGATACGCAGTATTTT.